These 17 T cell receptor beta chains were all obtained from the same sample, sequenced in a study of CXCR3-negative and CXCR3-positive naive CD8 T cells. Through 5' RACE with UMI labels, the TRB cDNA libraries were prepared. TCRdb reprocessed the 5' RACE reads, keeping one entry per CDR3 protein, no DNA. The table for this sample gives about 58,000 distinct CDR3 sequences. The sequencing sample was made of naive CXCR3- CD8+ T cells from blood. Subset indicated: CD45RO-CCR7+CD27+CD95- naive CD8+ T cells lacking CXCR3 (TNR3-). The receptors stem from a human donor in good health. Some clones in this sample may be carry-over from other donors' samples.

The chain uses TRBV12-3 or TRBV12-4 and TRBJ2-7; TCRdb gives TRBD1 as the D gene, but with no DNA this cannot be confirmed. The CDR3 totals 15 residues. This CDR3 is CASSVRPPPRYEQYF.

The J gene is TRBJ1-5, the V gene TRBV20-1. CDR1 DFQATT and CDR2 SNEGSKA come from the germline V gene (reference sequence). CDR3 length: 15 amino acids. CDR3 residues: CSARVLGHEEQPQHF.

V usage is TRBV9 and J usage is TRBJ2-2. The length of the CDR3 is 14 residues. In germline, CDR1 is SGDLS, CDR2 YYNGEE. The CDR3 here is CASSVVGNTGELFF.

CDR3 protein: CASSLTRTQETQYF. The chain uses TRBV28 and TRBJ2-5; absent DNA, TCRdb's TRBD1 call cannot be checked. Germline CDR1 and CDR2: MDHEN and SYDVKM. The CDR3 contains 14 residues.

The chain carries TRBV7-9 and TRBJ2-7; TCRdb lists TRBD2, though no DNA is available to test this call. Germline V gives CDR1 SEHNR, CDR2 FQNEAQ (reference sequence). This CDR3 is built from 15 residues. The CDR3 region is CASSTGGPGYYEQYF. The full variable domain, rest sourced from reference TRBV7-9 and TRBJ2-7, is DTGVSQNPRHKITKRGQNVTFRCDPISEHNRLYWYRQTLGQGPEFLTYFQNEAQLEKSRLLSDRFSAERPKGSFSTLEIQRTEQGDSAMYLCASSTGGPGYYEQYFGPGTRLTVT.

The rearrangement joins TRBV29-1 to TRBJ2-3. This CDR3 comprises 15 residues. Germline-derived CDR1 and CDR2 are SQVTM and ANQGSEA. CDR3 amino acids: CSVGGGEISTDTQYF.

This chain connects TRBV30 to TRBJ1-1; TCRdb indicates TRBD1, and absent DNA this call remains unverified. The CDR3 length is 14 residues. The germline V gene has CDR1 GTSNPN and CDR2 SVGIG (reference sequence). CDR3 amino acids: CAWSAGIHNTEAFF.

This chain uses TRBV4-1 with TRBJ1-2. The germline V gene has CDR1 MGHRA and CDR2 YSYEKL. The CDR3 extends over 14 amino acids. CDR3 loop: CASSHLDHVNGYTF.

The V call is TRBV6-2 or TRBV6-3, the J call TRBJ2-7; TCRdb proposes TRBD1, but this gene call is untestable without DNA. Germline V gene data show CDR1 as MNHEY and CDR2 as SVGEGT. This CDR3 comprises 17 residues. The CDR3 reads CASSYSMAGHNSYEQYF.

The chain is built from TRBV5-1 and TRBJ2-7; the TCRdb D gene call, TRBD1, has no DNA to confirm it. The V gene's germline CDR1 is SGHRS and CDR2 YFSETQ. The CDR3 runs 12 residues. CDR3 in amino acids: CASSWGQDEQYF. The variable domain in full, with the rest retrieved from reference TRBV5-1 and TRBJ2-7, is KAGVTQTPRYLIKTRGQQVTLSCSPISGHRSVSWYQQTPGQGLQFLFEYFSETQRNKGNFPGRFSGRQFSNSRSEMNVSTLELGDSALYLCASSWGQDEQYFGPGTRLTVT.

The chain combines TRBV6-6 with TRBJ2-5; the TRBD1 assignment by TCRdb is unverifiable without DNA. This CDR3 is 16 amino acids long. Germline loops: CDR1 MNHNY, CDR2 SVGAGI (reference sequence). The CDR3 protein is CASSYSEGAWQETQYF.

This chain links TRBV27 with TRBJ1-1; TCRdb gives TRBD1 as the D gene, but with no DNA this cannot be confirmed. The V gene's germline CDR1 is MNHEY and CDR2 SMNVEV (reference sequence). This CDR3 contains 14 residues. The CDR3 reads CASSRIGTTTEAFF.

The genes are TRBV29-1 and TRBJ2-1; the D gene TCRdb calls, TRBD2, cannot be checked with no DNA. This CDR3 has 13 residues. Germline V lookup: CDR1 SQVTM, CDR2 ANQGSEA. CDR3: CSVSGRVGNEQFF.

V usage is TRBV19 and J usage is TRBJ2-1; TCRdb's D call, TRBD1, is unchecked because there is no DNA. The germline V gene encodes CDR1 LNHDA and CDR2 SQIVND (reference sequence). CDR3 length equals 13 residues. CDR3 in amino acids: CASHDTGLNEQFF. The full variable domain, its missing parts supplied by reference TRBV19 and TRBJ2-1, is DGGITQSPKYLFRKEGQNVTLSCEQNLNHDAMYWYRQDPGQGLRLIYYSQIVNDFQKGDIAEGYSVSREKKESFPLTVTSAQKNPTAFYLCASHDTGLNEQFFGPGTRLTVL.

The chain links TRBV28 to TRBJ2-1; the D call from TCRdb, TRBD2, cannot be confirmed without DNA. CDR1 and CDR2 from the germline V gene are MDHEN and SYDVKM. The CDR3 totals 18 residues. The CDR3 loop reads CASSLKGTSGDRYNEQFF.

This chain joins TRBV7-6 and TRBJ1-1; TCRdb outputs TRBD1, but without DNA this stays unchecked. Per germline, CDR1 SGHVS and CDR2 FNYEAQ. This CDR3 contains 19 residues. The CDR3 is CASSLGRLDRGLTSPEAFF.

The rearrangement links TRBV14 to TRBJ2-7; with no DNA, the TCRdb D assignment of TRBD1 cannot be verified. CDR1 SGHDN and CDR2 FVKESK come from the germline V gene. The CDR3 extends over 15 amino acids. The CDR3 here is CASSQDMQGYYEQYF.